This T cell receptor beta chain was observed in a study of blood T cell repertoires in COVID-19. Study information: Spain, Italy and the United States supplied samples that represented acute and convalescent COVID-19. From T cells, B-cell-depleted T cells, or PBMCs came the material, which was cDNA or gDNA.

The sample holds a few counts of this clone. Original methodology: Nucleated cell number was recorded as an estimate derived from reference gene primer amplification. The data were produced by immunoSEQ multiplex PCR, yet TCRdb's version contains in-frame clones alone and is incomplete. V and J calls and clone size are those listed in that table; D and trimming were worked out from the DNA. The sample has some 200,000 clones, 80% to 90% seen once. Adults between roughly 18 and 95 years of age took part from under 30 US areas. Germline-derived CDR1 and CDR2 are LGHNA and YNFKEQ. Trimming left V 0 bases short and J 0 bases short, with 12 bases between. The CDR3 has 17 amino acids.

V gene TRBV4-2 combines with J gene TRBJ2-1, with D unclear. Sequenced material: PBMCs or T cells enriched from blood (not recorded which). This sequence was found in a man between 40 and 49 years old who had recovered from COVID-19. CDR3: CASSQDLASSSYNEQFF. The CDR3 coding sequence is TGTGCCAGCAGCCAAGATTTGGCCTCCAGCTCCTACAATGAGCAGTTCTTC.